This T cell receptor (beta chain) was obtained from a study of shared clonotypes between healthy human individuals. TCRdb's copy holds only in-frame clones and misses some; the assay was immunoSEQ multiplex PCR. The table shows some 2,000,000 clones, with 90% to 97% occurring only once. The germline V gene has CDR1 MNHEY and CDR2 SVGAGI. The CDR3 consists of 15 residues. Deletions cut 4 bases from V and 2 bases from J, with 9 bases between. This clone was seen only once. The clonotype originates from a man between 18 and 35 years old in good health. The sequenced material came from naive CD4+ T cells sorted from blood. The subset was: CD45RA+ positively selected. The gene calls are TRBV6-5 and TRBJ2-6, with D perhaps matching TRBD1 (6 bases). The CDR3 loop is CASSLTGTGANVLTF. The CDR3 DNA reads as TGTGCCAGCAGTTTAACAGGGACTGGGGCCAACGTCCTGACTTTC.